This T cell receptor beta chain derives from a study of CD8 T cells in Susac syndrome. V lost 0 bases, J lost 7 bases, and 8 bases lay in between. CDR3 length: 14 amino acids. Germline V lookup: CDR1 SGHRS, CDR2 YFSETQ. In the case of this clonotype: Its antigen is unknown.

Findings and limits, study-wide: The study recognized that the number of individuals in its TCR sequencing and HLA analysis was relatively small.

Random-hexamer reverse transcription was applied to about 0.45 to 1 ug RNA. With immunoSEQ multiplex PCR, TCR beta CDR3 was amplified across 54 Vbeta and 13 Jbeta. TCRdb used MiXCR to reprocess the immunoSEQ multiplex PCR reads, holding one entry per CDR3 protein. The table shows about 300,000 distinct CDR3 sequences, with about nine tenths occurring only once. Sequencing targeted TCR beta in blood CD8+ and CD4+ T cells. The V gene is TRBV5-1, the J gene TRBJ1-6; D ambiguous. Sequencing input: CD8+ T cells from PBMCs. The TCR comes from a human donor with multiple sclerosis. The CDR3 protein is CASSLGNPNSPLHF. The CDR3 DNA reads as TGCGCCAGCAGCTTGGGTAACCCAAATTCACCCCTCCACTTT.